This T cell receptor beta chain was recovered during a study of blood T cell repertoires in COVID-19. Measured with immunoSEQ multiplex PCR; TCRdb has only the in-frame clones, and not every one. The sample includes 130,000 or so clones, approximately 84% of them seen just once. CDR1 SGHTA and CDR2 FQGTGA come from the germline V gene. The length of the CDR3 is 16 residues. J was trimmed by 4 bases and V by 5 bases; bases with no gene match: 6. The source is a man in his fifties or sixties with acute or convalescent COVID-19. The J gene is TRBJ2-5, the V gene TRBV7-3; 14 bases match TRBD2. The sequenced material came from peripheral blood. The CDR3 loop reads CASSPTSGGALETQYF. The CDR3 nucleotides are TGTGCCAGCAGCCCGACTAGCGGGGGGGCTTTAGAGACCCAGTACTTC. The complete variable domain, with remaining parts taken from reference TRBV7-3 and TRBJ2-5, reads GAGVSQTPSNKVTEKGKYVELRCDPISGHTALYWYRQSLGQGPEFLIYFQGTGAADDSGLPNDRFFAVRPEGSVSTLKIQRTERGDSAVYLCASSPTSGGALETQYFGPGTRLLVL.